These T cell receptor beta chains were read from a single sample in a study of blood T cell repertoires in COVID-19. The table came from immunoSEQ multiplex PCR; TCRdb's copy has only in-frame clones and leaves some out. Of over 200,000 clones listed, about 80% were seen once; the top ten hold approximately 4.4%. The sample comprised peripheral blood. The source of these receptors is a man aged 45 to 65 with active or convalescent COVID-19. Each CDR3 is given without its conserved first and last residue. Fields, in order: J gene, V gene, CDR3 protein.

J gene: TRBJ2-7; V gene: TRBV7-8; CDR3 protein: ASSLDPQSYEQY
J gene: TRBJ2-5; V gene: TRBV2; CDR3 protein: ASSGGQGRGETQY
J gene: TRBJ1-2; V gene: TRBV7-8; CDR3 protein: ASSLDGQGRLGGYT
J gene: TRBJ1-4; V gene: TRBV9; CDR3 protein: ASSVGGGNEKLF
J gene: TRBJ2-7; V gene: TRBV6-1; CDR3 protein: ASSDYRDRGRDEQY
J gene: TRBJ2-7; V gene: TRBV28; CDR3 protein: ASSLNPREQY
J gene: TRBJ1-3; V gene: TRBV4-1; CDR3 protein: ASSQATGGNTIY
J gene: TRBJ1-1; V gene: TRBV5-4; CDR3 protein: ASSSSPGQGLNTEAF
J gene: TRBJ2-5; V gene: TRBV30; CDR3 protein: AWNRGGRDGETQY
J gene: TRBJ2-7; V gene: TRBV30; CDR3 protein: AWSLTGVTYEQY
J gene: TRBJ2-7; V gene: TRBV19; CDR3 protein: ASSIRPGESYEQY
J gene: TRBJ1-1; V gene: TRBV5-1; CDR3 protein: ASSFSDGENTEAF
J gene: TRBJ2-5; V gene: TRBV6-5; CDR3 protein: ASRRIRGFQETQY
J gene: TRBJ1-1; V gene: TRBV2; CDR3 protein: ASRPGTGVTEAF
J gene: TRBJ1-2; V gene: TRBV30; CDR3 protein: AWSVLEARDGGYT
J gene: TRBJ1-6; V gene: TRBV5-6; CDR3 protein: ASSLFSGRDNSPLH
J gene: TRBJ2-3; V gene: TRBV7-9; CDR3 protein: ASSVGTITDTQY
J gene: TRBJ1-3; V gene: TRBV3-1/TRBV3-2; CDR3 protein: ASSQDLSGNTIY
J gene: TRBJ1-1; V gene: TRBV6-6; CDR3 protein: ASSFQGGTEAF
J gene: TRBJ1-1; V gene: TRBV7-5; CDR3 protein: VRSFVVGSRATEAF
J gene: TRBJ1-4; V gene: TRBV10-2; CDR3 protein: ASSEIRGREKLF
J gene: TRBJ2-1; V gene: TRBV7-6; CDR3 protein: ASSAGLYNEQF
J gene: TRBJ2-7; V gene: TRBV5-6; CDR3 protein: ASRSSGGAYEQY
J gene: TRBJ2-7; V gene: TRBV3-1/TRBV3-2; CDR3 protein: ASSSLWGPYEQY
J gene: TRBJ2-2; V gene: TRBV5-1; CDR3 protein: ASSSGGPNTGELF
J gene: TRBJ2-1; V gene: TRBV4-3; CDR3 protein: ASSQDLTRDSYNEQF
J gene: TRBJ2-1; V gene: TRBV18; CDR3 protein: ASSPQQGAAYNEQF
J gene: TRBJ1-2; V gene: TRBV29-1; CDR3 protein: SVADSHYGYT
J gene: TRBJ1-5; V gene: TRBV28; CDR3 protein: ASRRQGHFQPQH
J gene: TRBJ1-5; V gene: TRBV3-1/TRBV3-2; CDR3 protein: ASSQGGVGQPQH
J gene: TRBJ2-5; V gene: TRBV5-1; CDR3 protein: ASSAGISVETQY
J gene: TRBJ1-1; V gene: TRBV30; CDR3 protein: ACCVGDRGDTEAF